This passage covers 15 T cell receptor beta chains from one sample sequenced in a study of T cells in Graves' hyperthyroidism and ophthalmopathy. TCR beta CDR3 regions were amplified from RNA. An initial round of RT-PCR targeting the TCR CDR3 relied on the HTBI primer set. Using its own MiXCR run on the multiplex PCR reads, TCRdb lists one record per CDR3 protein. The sample lists 370,000 or so distinct CDR3 sequences; 13% were seen once. The sample comprised blood. Receptors were obtained from a man aged 25-45 years with Graves' hyperthyroidism that later progressed to Graves' ophthalmopathy.

This clonotype showed up many times. This chain connects TRBV7-9 to TRBJ1-2; the D is unclear. CDR1 is SEHNR, CDR2 FQNEAQ, per germline (reference sequence). The CDR3 has 13 amino acids. V lost 3 bases, J lost 8 bases, and 13 bases lay in between. In DNA form, the CDR3 reads TGTGCCAGCAGCTTTGACACGCTCCGGGGCTACACCTTC. Translating it yields CASSFDTLRGYTF. Full variable domain (outside the CDR3, taken from reference TRBV7-9 and TRBJ1-2): DTGVSQNPRHKITKRGQNVTFRCDPISEHNRLYWYRQTLGQGPEFLTYFQNEAQLEKSRLLSDRFSAERPKGSFSTLEIQRTEQGDSAMYLCASSFDTLRGYTFGSGTRLTVV.

The V and J genes are TRBV5-1 and TRBJ1-2; tentative D call: TRBD1 (6 bases). Trimming removed 4 bases from V and 8 bases from J, with 18 bases in between. Looked up from germline, CDR1 is SGHRS and CDR2 is YFSETQ. This CDR3 spans 14 amino acids. Here the CDR3 DNA reads TGCGCCAGCAGCAGCTCGACAGGTCGGTACGGCTACACCTTC. This translates into CASSSSTGRYGYTF.

This clonotype was seen a handful of times. The rearrangement uses TRBV20-1 and TRBJ2-7; D is perhaps TRBD1 (5 bases). The CDR3 length is 13 residues. The germline V gene encodes CDR1 DFQATT and CDR2 SNEGSKA (reference sequence). V was clipped by 3 bases and J by 3 bases, with 12 bases between them. CDR3 DNA sequence: TGCAGTGCTAGCAAAGCAACAGGCTACGAGCAGTACTTC. Translation: CSASKATGYEQYF.

The chain has TRBV9 and TRBJ2-5, with D perhaps assigned TRBD1 or TRBD2 (5 bases each). With 0 bases removed from V and 6 bases from J, the gap between germline ends came to 12 bases. This CDR3 is 14 amino acids long. CDR1 is SGDLS, CDR2 YYNGEE, per germline. The CDR3 region has the DNA TGTGCCAGCAGCGTAGGGGGCAGGGAGAAGACCCAGTACTTC. It encodes CASSVGGREKTQYF. Full variable domain (missing parts from reference TRBV9 and TRBJ2-5): DSGVTQTPKHLITATGQRVTLRCSPRSGDLSVYWYQQSLDQGLQFLIQYYNGEERAKGNILERFSAQQFPDLHSELNLSSLELGDSALYFCASSVGGREKTQYFGPGTRLLVL.

This clonotype was counted many times. V is TRBV7-2 and J is TRBJ2-1; TRBD1 might be the D (6 bases). Trimming took off 5 bases at V and 2 bases at J, with 16 bases between the two ends. The germline V gene encodes CDR1 SGHTA and CDR2 FQGNSA. The CDR3 totals 16 residues. The CDR3 nucleotides read TGTGCCAGCAGCAGTGGGACACGCAGCGCCTACAATGAGCAGTTCTTC. As protein: CASSSGTRSAYNEQFF. Together with reference TRBV7-2 and TRBJ2-1, the CDR3 gives the full variable domain: GAGVSQSPSNKVTEKGKDVELRCDPISGHTALYWYRQSLGQGLEFLIYFQGNSAPDKSGLPSDRFSAERTGGSVSTLTIQRTQQEDSAVYLCASSSGTRSAYNEQFFGPGTRLTVL.

V usage is TRBV19 and J usage is TRBJ2-5; TRBD1 agrees at 8 bases. Germline trimming cut 5 bases from V and 4 bases from J; bases unmatched to any gene: 12. Germline-derived CDR1 and CDR2 are LNHDA and SQIVND (reference sequence). The CDR3 is 16 amino acids. CDR3 sequence (DNA): TGTGCCAGTAGTGCCCCCCGACAGGGGTTCGGAGAGACCCAGTACTTC. Translation: CASSAPRQGFGETQYF.

The gene calls are TRBV5-5 and TRBJ2-2, with 8 nucleotides matching TRBD2. V trimming: 2 bases; J trimming: 7 bases; junction bases outside the gene matches: 1. The CDR3 totals 13 residues. CDR1 and CDR2 (germline): SGHKS, YYEKEE (reference sequence). The DNA of the CDR3 is TGTGCCAGCAGCTTCGGGGGGGACGGGGAGCTGTTTTTT. Its translation: CASSFGGDGELFF.

This clonotype was detected many times. The rearrangement uses TRBV29-1 and TRBJ2-1, with 11 positions matching TRBD1. This CDR3 has 14 residues. Germline V gene sequence: CDR1 SQVTM, CDR2 ANQGSEA. In nucleotides, the CDR3 is TGCAGTCACCAGGGACAGGGGGTCTACAATGAGCAGTTCTTC. Its protein product is CSHQGQGVYNEQFF.

This clonotype was seen many times. This chain links TRBV15 with TRBJ1-5; the D is unclear. Trimming stripped 5 bases from V and 3 bases from J, with 14 bases between. The CDR3 loop spans 15 amino acids. CDR1 is LNHNV, CDR2 YYDKDF, per germline (reference sequence). CDR3 loop: CATSSFSGNNQPQHF. CDR3 in DNA: TGTGCCACCAGCTCCTTTTCCGGGAACAATCAGCCCCAGCATTTT. The full variable domain, rest sourced from reference TRBV15 and TRBJ1-5, is DAMVIQNPRYQVTQFGKPVTLSCSQTLNHNVMYWYQQKSSQAPKLLFHYYDKDFNNEADTPDNFQSRRPNTSFCFLDIRSPGLGDTAMYLCATSSFSGNNQPQHFGDGTRLSIL.

A few counts support this clonotype. The chain is built from TRBV19 and TRBJ1-6, with D hard to call. The ends were cut back, 6 bases at V and 1 base at J, with 10 bases in the middle. Germline V gene data show CDR1 as LNHDA and CDR2 as SQIVND (reference sequence). The CDR3 consists of 15 residues. The DNA of the CDR3 is TGTGCCAGTAGATCCTTCGGGTCCTATAATTCACCCCTCCACTTT. Protein product: CASRSFGSYNSPLHF. Looking up the rest from reference TRBV19 and TRBJ1-6 gives the full variable domain: DGGITQSPKYLFRKEGQNVTLSCEQNLNHDAMYWYRQDPGQGLRLIYYSQIVNDFQKGDIAEGYSVSREKKESFPLTVTSAQKNPTAFYLCASRSFGSYNSPLHFGNGTRLTVT.

This chain's CDR3 is CASSVTSSSGELFF. The CDR3 nucleotides read TGTGCCAGCAGCGTGACTAGCAGCAGCGGGGAGCTGTTTTTT. This chain connects TRBV5-6 to TRBJ2-2; 7 bases are shared with TRBD2. Germline V CDR1 and CDR2: SGHDT, YYEEEE. Unmatched junction bases numbered 7, after V lost 4 bases and J lost 7 bases. The CDR3 contains 14 residues.

Worth noting for this clonotype: A read error may be the cause here, since a much bigger clone is one base away. The rearrangement links TRBV28 to TRBJ1-3; D is uncertain. The CDR3 is made up of 14 amino acids. Germline CDR1 reads MDHEN; CDR2 reads SYDVKM. Trimming took 5 bases from V and 0 from J, leaving 8 bases between them. The CDR3 DNA reads TGTGCCAGCAGTCTCTCAAGCTCTGGAAACACCATATATTTT. This translates into CASSLSSSGNTIYF.

This clonotype was observed many times. The chain combines TRBV18 with TRBJ1-3, with a tentative D call TRBD1 (6 bases). The germline V gene has CDR1 KGHSH and CDR2 LQKENI. Trimming left V 2 bases short and J 2 bases short, with 10 bases between. CDR3 length: 15 amino acids. The CDR3 reads CASSPGGQPGNTIYF. CDR3 DNA: TGTGCCAGCTCACCAGGGGGACAACCTGGAAACACCATATATTTT.

The table lists this clonotype with many counts. The rearrangement uses TRBV6-6 and TRBJ1-2, with D unresolved. Germline lookup yields CDR1 MNHNY and CDR2 SVGAGI (reference sequence). The V end lost 0 bases, the J end lost 5 bases, and 7 bases lay between the germline ends. CDR3 length equals 13 residues. CDR3 amino acids: CASSYSIEYGYTF. In DNA, the CDR3 is TGTGCCAGCAGTTACTCGATAGAGTATGGCTACACCTTC.

Of note for this clonotype: This may arise from a read error, as a much more abundant clone is one base away. V usage is TRBV7-9 and J usage is TRBJ1-2, with 7 nucleotides matching TRBD1. The CDR3 length is 15 residues. Germline V CDR1 and CDR2: SEHNR, FQNEAQ (reference sequence). The trim removed 0 bases at V and 8 bases at J, leaving 9 bases unmatched. The CDR3 sequence: CASSLAQGGTLGYTF. Written as DNA, the CDR3 is TGTGCCAGCAGCTTAGCGCAGGGGGGGACGTTAGGCTACACCTTC.